The clone carrying this T cell receptor beta chain was counted a few times. Its specificity is not known. The authors reverse transcribed all of the isolated RNA, so sequencing captured expressed TCRB transcripts. The protocol was immunoSEQ multiplex PCR, while the TCRdb copy is restricted to in-frame clones and leaves out a portion. This table holds about 360,000 clones, 10% to 15% found once. V was shortened by 3 bases and J by 5 bases, with 10 bases between the two germline ends. Looked up from germline, CDR1 is LNHDA and CDR2 is SQIVND (reference sequence). This CDR3 has 14 amino acids. The sample comes from a study of beta chain features in type 1 diabetes. Overall study findings and caveats: Sampled from patients, naive, central memory and Treg TCRB repertoires appeared more similar than those sampled from healthy donors.

The clonotype was recovered from a man between 18 and 35 years old in good health. The chain uses TRBV19 and TRBJ1-4; D might be TRBD1 (5 bases). The specimen sequenced was naive CD4+ T cells from blood. The CDR3 is CASSMRDGNEKLFF. CDR3 bases: TGTGCCAGTAGTATGCGGGACGGCAATGAAAAACTGTTTTTT.